Presented here are 21 T cell receptor beta chains from one specimen sequenced in a study of T cells after yellow fever vaccination (dated by TCRdb to the late 2010s). The sample's treatment or condition label, in plain terms: live attenuated yellow fever vaccine strain. Libraries were made using 5' RACE. Instrument on record: Illumina NovaSeq 6000. In-frame beta chains were kept once TCRdb had trimmed the public reads at Q25 with fastp and called clones with MiXCR. Rows are combined by CDR3 protein, so each entry shows the most common genes and DNA. Counted in this sample were 300,000 to 350,000 distinct CDR3 sequences; around 4.5% of them appeared once. Clones ranked in the top ten supply around 19% of the sample. The sequencing used PBMCs, collected 15 days after the yellow fever booster vaccination. These receptor sequences come from a man between 18 and 35 years old who received the YFV17D yellow fever vaccine.

This clonotype occurred a few times. The chain carries TRBV7-2 and TRBJ2-7; tentatively, D is TRBD1 (6 bases). Germline CDR1 SGHTA, CDR2 FQGNSA. Trimming stripped 5 bases from V and 4 bases from J, with 15 bases between. The CDR3 runs to 14 residues. The CDR3 DNA reads as TGTGCCAGCAGCCCCGGACTGGGGGCATACGAGCAGTACGTC. It codes for CASSPGLGAYEQYV.

This clonotype was counted ten times or more. The rearrangement uses TRBV5-1 and TRBJ2-1; 8 bases are shared with TRBD2. V was pared by 4 bases and J by 7 bases, with 13 bases of the junction left unmatched. The CDR3 runs to 16 residues. CDR1 is SGHRS and CDR2 is YFSETQ in the germline V gene. The CDR3 region is CASSPRGSGGWNEQFF. The DNA for the CDR3 is TGCGCCAGCAGCCCGCGGGGGAGCGGGGGCTGGAATGAGCAGTTCTTC.

This clonotype was found a few times. V and J are TRBV6-6 and TRBJ2-1, with 8 bases aligning to TRBD2. V gave up 5 bases and J gave up 3 bases; unmatched junction bases: 9. CDR1 is MNHNY and CDR2 is SVGAGI in the germline V gene (reference sequence). CDR3 size: 16 residues. CDR3: CASSPAVAGLYNEQFF. The DNA of the CDR3 is TGTGCCAGCAGTCCGGCTGTAGCGGGACTCTACAATGAGCAGTTCTTC.

This clonotype was observed a handful of times. The rearrangement uses TRBV6-4 and TRBJ1-6; 7 bases align to TRBD1. CDR3 length: 14 residues. Per germline, CDR1 MRHNA and CDR2 SNTAGT. The junction had 4 bases not matched to a gene; V was cut back by 2 bases and J by 9 bases. CDR3 in amino acids: CASSDGTETSPLHF. The CDR3 DNA is TGTGCCAGCAGTGACGGGACAGAGACTTCACCCCTCCACTTT.

This clonotype was seen at least ten times. The chain joins TRBV7-6 to TRBJ2-3, with D possibly being TRBD2 (5 bases). Germline loops: CDR1 SGHVS, CDR2 FNYEAQ. This CDR3 spans 12 amino acids. Trimming cost V 5 bases and J 3 bases, with 6 bases left between them. CDR3 loop: CASSRGTDTQYF. CDR3 nucleotides: TGTGCCAGCAGCCGGGGTACAGATACGCAGTATTTT.

On this clonotype: As the CDR3 is not closed by the conserved phenylalanine or tryptophan, this likely results from a read error. In DNA form, the CDR3 reads TGTGCCACCTTGGACAGATCCAATGAGCAGTTCTAC. This codes for CATLDRSNEQFY. The chain combines TRBV10-3 with TRBJ2-1, with a tentative D call TRBD1 (6 bases). CDR3 length: 12 amino acids. Trimming stripped 10 bases from V and 6 bases from J, with 13 bases between. The V gene's germline CDR1 is ENHRY and CDR2 SYGVKD.

The chain couples TRBV14 to TRBJ2-5; D ambiguous. Germline CDR1 and CDR2: SGHDN and FVKESK. V lost 2 bases to trimming and J lost 4 bases, with 5 bases between them. The CDR3 totals 12 residues. CDR3 sequence: CASSQFGETQYF. CDR3 nucleotides: TGTGCCAGCAGCCAATTCGGAGAGACCCAGTACTTC.

In its sample, this clonotype was seen many times. The chain employs TRBV10-3 and TRBJ2-7; D remains unclear. Trimming removed 6 bases at V and 1 base at J, with 10 bases between. This CDR3 spans 13 amino acids. CDR1 and CDR2 from the germline V gene are ENHRY and SYGVKD. The CDR3 loop is CAISSDGSYEQYF. The CDR3 nucleotides read TGTGCCATCAGCTCGGACGGTTCCTACGAGCAGTACTTC.

This clonotype showed up just a few times. V and J are TRBV30 and TRBJ1-2; the D is unclear. Per the germline V gene, CDR1 is GTSNPN and CDR2 is SVGIG (reference sequence). The CDR3 has 11 amino acids. Between the trimmed V and J ends, which lost 5 bases and 11 bases, there was a span of 15 bases. The CDR3 DNA reads TGTGCCTGGTCTGTGGCGCGGGTTTACACCTTC. It encodes CAWSVARVYTF. Looking up the rest from reference TRBV30 and TRBJ1-2 gives the full variable domain: SQTIHQWPATLVQPVGSPLSLECTVEGTSNPNLYWYRQAAGRGLQLLFYSVGIGQISSEVPQNLSASRPQDRQFILSSKKLLLSDSGFYLCAWSVARVYTFGSGTRLTVV.

This clonotype was found many times. Here the CDR3 reads CASSLARRGLNRRNISGNTIYF. For the CDR3, the DNA is TGTGCCAGCAGTTTAGCTCGAAGGGGGTTGAACAGGCGTAATATCTCTGGAAACACCATATATTTT. The chain recombines TRBV12-3 or TRBV12-4 with TRBJ1-3; D might be TRBD1 (6 bases). The V end was cut by 0 bases, the J end by 0 bases, with 27 bases between. The CDR3 totals 22 residues.

The gene calls are TRBV7-2 and TRBJ1-1; D remains ambiguous. This CDR3 is built from 16 residues. Trimming removed 3 bases at V and 1 base at J, with 15 bases between. CDR1 is SGHTA, CDR2 FQGNSA, per germline. The CDR3, as DNA: TGTGCCAGCAGCTTGGCCCCTGGCGCATCGAACACTGAAGCTTTCTTT. Translated, it gives CASSLAPGASNTEAFF.

This clonotype was counted ten times or more. The rearrangement joins TRBV12-3 or TRBV12-4 to TRBJ2-7; D perhaps matches TRBD1 (6 bases). Trimming pared 5 bases from V and 6 bases from J, leaving 17 bases between. This CDR3 is 14 amino acids long. In DNA, the CDR3 is TGTGCCAGCAGTACCTCTGGACAACAGGGCGAGCAGTACTTC. Translating it yields CASSTSGQQGEQYF.

The rearrangement joins TRBV12-3 or TRBV12-4 to TRBJ2-2; the D call may be TRBD1 or TRBD2 (5 bases each). The CDR3 consists of 14 residues. Between the trimmed V and J ends, which lost 10 bases and 0 bases, there was a span of 12 bases. The CDR3 region is CATERGPNTGELFF. In nucleotides, the CDR3 is TGTGCCACCGAACGGGGCCCGAACACCGGGGAGCTGTTTTTT.

This clonotype appeared a few times. The CDR3 nucleotides are TGCGCCAGCAGTGCAGGGATGGGCTCTGAAGCTTTCTTT. It codes for CASSAGMGSEAFF. The rearrangement links TRBV10-2 to TRBJ1-1, with D perhaps matching TRBD1 (5 bases). CDR1 is WSHSY and CDR2 is SAAADI in the germline V gene. The CDR3 covers 13 residues. Between the trimmed V and J ends, which lost 4 bases and 6 bases, there was a span of 12 bases.

The V gene is TRBV10-1, the J gene TRBJ2-7, with D unclear. This CDR3 spans 15 amino acids. V was trimmed by 0 bases and J by 3 bases, leaving 12 bases between them. Per the germline V gene, CDR1 is WNHNN and CDR2 is SYGVQD (reference sequence). Here the CDR3 reads CASSESNLGIYEQYF. The CDR3 nucleotides read TGCGCCAGCAGTGAGTCGAACCTTGGAATCTACGAGCAGTACTTC.

This clonotype was recorded a few times. V and J are TRBV12-3 or TRBV12-4 and TRBJ2-3, with a possible D match to TRBD1 (6 bases). There are 14 residues in the CDR3. Trimming removed 0 bases at V and 7 bases at J, with 11 bases between. CDR3 nucleotides: TGTGCCAGCAGTTTAGCGGGGGCAACACATACGCAGTATTTT. Its translation: CASSLAGATHTQYF.

The sample holds a few counts of this clonotype. The V call is TRBV14, the J call TRBJ2-3, with D perhaps matching TRBD1 (5 bases). V was clipped by 2 bases and J by 4 bases, with 10 bases between them. CDR1 and CDR2 from the germline V gene are SGHDN and FVKESK. The CDR3 loop spans 14 amino acids. The CDR3 region is CASSQLRVADTQYF. CDR3 DNA: TGTGCCAGCAGCCAACTCAGGGTTGCAGATACGCAGTATTTT.

This clonotype was seen ten or more times. The J gene is TRBJ2-5, the V gene TRBV2; D is possibly TRBD2 (5 bases). Germline CDR1 and CDR2: SNHLY and FYNNEI. V was cut by 6 bases and J by 2 bases, with 13 bases left in between. The CDR3 has 14 residues. This chain's CDR3 is CASRGTSTQETQYF. Here the CDR3 DNA reads TGTGCCAGCAGGGGTACTAGTACTCAAGAGACCCAGTACTTC.

This clonotype was observed many times. This rearrangement joins TRBV4-3 to TRBJ2-2; D may be TRBD1 (5 bases). Germline values: CDR1 LGHNA, CDR2 YSLEER. Trimming pared 3 bases from V and 4 bases from J, leaving 18 bases between. CDR3 length: 17 amino acids. This CDR3 reads CASSQDLVGLGTGELFF. The CDR3 nucleotides read TGCGCCAGCAGCCAGGATCTTGTGGGGCTCGGCACCGGGGAGCTGTTTTTT.

This clonotype was seen repeatedly, ten times or more. The chain joins TRBV27 to TRBJ2-2, with 7 positions matching TRBD1. CDR1 and CDR2 from the germline V gene are MNHEY and SMNVEV (reference sequence). The CDR3 contains 15 residues. After removal of 7 bases from V and 2 bases from J, the junction contained 7 bases not matched to a gene. The CDR3 sequence: CASKFGTENTGELFF. The CDR3 DNA follows: TGTGCCAGCAAGTTCGGGACAGAAAACACCGGGGAGCTGTTTTTT.

Only a few counts were recorded for this clonotype. This rearrangement joins TRBV4-1 to TRBJ1-4; no reliable D call. This CDR3 has 14 amino acids. V was cut by 1 base and J by 7 bases, with 10 bases left in between. The germline gives CDR1 MGHRA, CDR2 YSYEKL. CDR3 sequence: CASSQVPPGEKLFF. The CDR3 region has the DNA TGCGCCAGCAGCCAAGTCCCCCCGGGTGAAAAACTGTTTTTT.